The 7 T cell receptor beta chains in this list originate from one sample, sequenced in a study of T cell changes during pregnancy in multiple sclerosis. The table came from immunoSEQ multiplex PCR; TCRdb's copy has only in-frame clones and leaves some out. Here the sample spans tens of thousands of clones, 85% to 95% being singletons. The material sequenced was CD4+ T cells from peripheral blood mononuclear cells, taken before pregnancy. These receptors all come from a female donor with multiple sclerosis, enrolled in a pregnancy study.

This clone was picked up one time. V gene TRBV5-1 combines with J gene TRBJ2-7; 7 nucleotides agree with TRBD1. Germline V gene lookup returns CDR1 SGHRS and CDR2 YFSETQ. V was clipped by 4 bases and J by 2 bases; unmatched bases: 6. The CDR3 has 14 amino acids. The CDR3 region is CASSPRGPAYEQYF. The CDR3 nucleotides read TGCGCCAGCAGCCCAAGGGGGCCCGCCTACGAGCAGTACTTC.

J is TRBJ2-7 and V is TRBV6-1, with 7 bases identical to TRBD2. Germline values: CDR1 MNHNS, CDR2 SASEGT. CDR3 size: 14 residues. Trimming removed 5 bases from V and 0 bases from J; junction bases left unmatched: 4. As DNA, the CDR3 is TGTGCCAGCAGTTCTAGCGGAATCTCCTACGAGCAGTACTTC. As protein: CASSSSGISYEQYF.

The CDR3 nucleotides read TGTGCCACCAGCACGGGGGGGAGCCCCTACGAGCAGTACTTC. Its protein is CATSTGGSPYEQYF. The chain recombines TRBV15 with TRBJ2-7, with 8 bases lining up with TRBD2. CDR1 LNHNV and CDR2 YYDKDF come from the germline V gene (reference sequence). CDR3 length equals 14 residues. The ends lost 4 bases at V and 2 bases at J; junction bases unmatched: 4.

The chain has TRBV18 and TRBJ1-2; 7 bases map to TRBD1. Germline trimming cut 5 bases from V and 7 bases from J; bases unmatched to any gene: 10. The CDR3 contains 14 residues. Germline loops: CDR1 KGHSH, CDR2 LQKENI. CDR3 loop: CASSVLQGEAGYTF. In DNA form, the CDR3 reads TGTGCCAGCTCAGTACTTCAGGGGGAAGCTGGCTACACCTTC.

This clone was detected only once. The chain combines TRBV7-8 with TRBJ1-5; 11 nucleotides match TRBD1. CDR1 is SGHVS, CDR2 FQNEAQ, per germline. Trimming took 1 base from V and 6 from J; bases not matched to a gene: 11. The CDR3 is 18 residues long. CDR3 sequence reads: CASSLGLLGTGGSQPQHF. CDR3 DNA sequence: TGTGCCAGCAGCTTAGGTTTATTGGGGACAGGGGGTAGTCAGCCCCAGCATTTT.

The chain recombines TRBV5-1 with TRBJ2-7, with TRBD1 matching 7 bases. The length of the CDR3 is 17 residues. V lost 0 bases to trimming and J lost 2 bases; unmatched junction nucleotides: 11. Germline CDR1 and CDR2: SGHRS and YFSETQ. The CDR3 reads CASSLGSPTGFPYEQYF. CDR3 DNA sequence: TGCGCCAGCAGCTTGGGGTCACCGACAGGGTTTCCCTACGAGCAGTACTTC.

This chain uses TRBV4-3 with TRBJ1-1; 9 bases line up with TRBD1. J gave up 5 bases and V 2 bases, and 6 bases lay outside the gene matches. The CDR3 is 15 residues long. Germline CDR1 LGHNA, CDR2 YSLEER. CDR3 residues: CASSQTGGPGTEAFF. The CDR3 nucleotides read TGCGCCAGCAGCCAAACAGGGGGCCCTGGGACTGAAGCTTTCTTT.